This T cell receptor beta chain is from a study of T-cell reconstitution after alpha-beta-depleted transplantation in children. A TCRbeta library incorporating unique molecular identifiers was prepared. TCRdb redid the calling of the PCR reads with MiXCR, one entry per CDR3 protein. The table has approximately 150,000 distinct CDR3 sequences, 8.8% seen once. Germline V gives CDR1 DFQATT, CDR2 SNEGSKA (reference sequence). The CDR3 spans 11 residues. Trimming removed 2 bases from V and 0 bases from J, with 1 base in between. This clonotype showed up many times. The material was PBMCs, mostly from graft donor cells, obtained 180 days after TCRalphabeta/CD19-depleted stem cell transplant. The chain uses TRBV20-1 and TRBJ2-5; no clear D gene. This clonotype was obtained from a female patient between 2 and 15 years old who had a stem cell transplant for congenital amegakaryocytic thrombocytopenia, so the T cells may come from the graft donor. The CDR3 nucleotides are TGCAGTGCTAGACACCAAGAGACCCAGTACTTC. It is translated as CSARHQETQYF.